This T cell receptor (beta chain) comes out of a study of blood T cell repertoires in COVID-19. About the study: Samples of COVID-19 (acute and convalescent) were obtained from the United States, Italy and Spain.

Sequencing used immunoSEQ multiplex PCR; TCRdb keeps in-frame clones, though not all of them. The data contain tens of thousands of clones, roughly 88% of them singletons. CDR3 length equals 14 residues. CDR1 and CDR2 from the germline V gene are LNHDA and SQIVND (reference sequence). The V gene end was trimmed by 5 bases and the J gene end by 4 bases; junction bases not matched to a gene: 5. Sequenced material: peripheral blood. This clonotype was sampled from a woman of 80 years or more with acute or convalescent COVID-19. This chain joins TRBV19 and TRBJ1-2, with 9 bases aligning to TRBD1. For the CDR3, the DNA is TGTGCCAGTAGTGGGACAGGGTTTGGCTATGGCTACACCTTC. This gives the protein CASSGTGFGYGYTF.